This T cell receptor (beta chain) was documented in a study of CD8+ T cells in alopecia areata. Study outcomes and limitations: In lesional scalp, particularly from alopecia totalis/universalis, clonality was higher than in normal scalp.

Treatment defined: oral pan-JAK inhibitor, 5-10 mg twice daily. Once RNA had been extracted, it was reverse transcribed into cDNA to act as the sequencing template. Clones were sequenced by immunoSEQ multiplex PCR, and TCRdb holds only the in-frame ones, with some missing. There are some 220,000 clones in the sample; about 58% occur only once, and 1.5% to 2% lies in the top ten. Details on this clone: Its specificity is not known.

In germline, CDR1 is SGHTA, CDR2 FQGNSA. The CDR3 contains 18 residues. With V trimmed by 2 bases and J by 2 bases, 10 bases remained unmatched. The rearrangement uses TRBV7-2 and TRBJ2-7; TRBD2 agrees at 12 bases. The source is a human donor with alopecia areata. Sequenced here: CD4+ T cells sorted from blood, sampled at week 4, from a patient treated with tofacitinib. This CDR3 reads CASSLRATSGGITYEQYF. The DNA of the CDR3 is TGTGCCAGCAGCTTACGAGCGACTAGCGGGGGAATAACCTACGAGCAGTACTTC.